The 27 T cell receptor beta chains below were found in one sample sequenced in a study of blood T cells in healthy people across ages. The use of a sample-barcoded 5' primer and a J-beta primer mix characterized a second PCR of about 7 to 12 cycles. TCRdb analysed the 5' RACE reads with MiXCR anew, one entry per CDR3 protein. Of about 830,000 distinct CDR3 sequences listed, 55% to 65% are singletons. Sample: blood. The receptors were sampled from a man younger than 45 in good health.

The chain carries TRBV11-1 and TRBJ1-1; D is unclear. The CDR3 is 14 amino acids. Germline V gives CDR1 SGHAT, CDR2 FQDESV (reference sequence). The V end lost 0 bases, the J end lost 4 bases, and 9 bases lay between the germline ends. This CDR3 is CASSLAFSSTEAFF. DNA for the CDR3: TGTGCCAGCAGCTTAGCATTCTCGTCCACTGAAGCTTTCTTT.

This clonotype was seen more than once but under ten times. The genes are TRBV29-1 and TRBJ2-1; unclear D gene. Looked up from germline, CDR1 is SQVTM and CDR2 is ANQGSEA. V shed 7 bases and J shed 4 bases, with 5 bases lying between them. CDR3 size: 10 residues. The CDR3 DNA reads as TGCAGCGGAGTTTACAATGAGCAGTTCTTC. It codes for CSGVYNEQFF.

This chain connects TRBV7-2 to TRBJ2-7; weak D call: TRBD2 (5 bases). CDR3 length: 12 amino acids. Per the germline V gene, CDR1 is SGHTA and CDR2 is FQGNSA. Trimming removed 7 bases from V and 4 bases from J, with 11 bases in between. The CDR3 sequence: CASIFEGYEQYF. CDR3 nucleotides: TGTGCCAGCATCTTTGAGGGTTACGAGCAGTACTTC.

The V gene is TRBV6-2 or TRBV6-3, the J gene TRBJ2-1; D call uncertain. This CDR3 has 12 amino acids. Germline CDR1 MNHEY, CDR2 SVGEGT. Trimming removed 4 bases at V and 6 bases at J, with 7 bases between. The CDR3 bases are TGTGCCAGCAGTTTTAGTATCAATGAGCAGTTCTTC. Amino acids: CASSFSINEQFF.

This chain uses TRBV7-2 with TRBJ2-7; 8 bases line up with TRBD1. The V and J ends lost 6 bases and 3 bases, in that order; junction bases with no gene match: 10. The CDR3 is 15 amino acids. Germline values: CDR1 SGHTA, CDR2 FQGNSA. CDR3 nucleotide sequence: TGTGCCAGCAGTCCGGACAGGGACGTATTCTACGAGCAGTACTTC. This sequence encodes CASSPDRDVFYEQYF. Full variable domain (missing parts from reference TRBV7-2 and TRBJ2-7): GAGVSQSPSNKVTEKGKDVELRCDPISGHTALYWYRQSLGQGLEFLIYFQGNSAPDKSGLPSDRFSAERTGGSVSTLTIQRTQQEDSAVYLCASSPDRDVFYEQYFGPGTRLTVT.

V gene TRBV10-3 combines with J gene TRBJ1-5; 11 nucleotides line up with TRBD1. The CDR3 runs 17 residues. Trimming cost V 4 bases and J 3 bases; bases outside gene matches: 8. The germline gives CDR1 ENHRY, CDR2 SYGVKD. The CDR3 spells CAISGGTGGALNQPQHF. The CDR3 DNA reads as TGTGCCATCAGTGGAGGGACAGGGGGTGCCCTCAATCAGCCCCAGCATTTT.

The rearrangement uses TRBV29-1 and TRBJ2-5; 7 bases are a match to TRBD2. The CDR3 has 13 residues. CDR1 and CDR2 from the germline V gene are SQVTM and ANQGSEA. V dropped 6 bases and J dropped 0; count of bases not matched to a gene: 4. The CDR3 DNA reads TGCAGCGTCTGGGGAGGGAACCAAGAGACCCAGTACTTC. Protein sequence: CSVWGGNQETQYF.

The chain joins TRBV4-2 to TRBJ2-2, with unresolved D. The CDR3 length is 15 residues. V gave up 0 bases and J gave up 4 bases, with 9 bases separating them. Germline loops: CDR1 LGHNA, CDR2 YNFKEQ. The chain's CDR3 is CASSQEWLSTGELFF. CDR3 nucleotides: TGTGCCAGCAGCCAAGAATGGCTAAGCACCGGGGAGCTGTTTTTT.

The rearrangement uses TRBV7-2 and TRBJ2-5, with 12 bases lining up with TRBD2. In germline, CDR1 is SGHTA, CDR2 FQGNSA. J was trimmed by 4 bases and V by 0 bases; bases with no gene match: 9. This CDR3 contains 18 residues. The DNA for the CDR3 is TGTGCCAGCAGCTTAGCTCTAGCGGGGGGGCCGGTTTCAGAGACCCAGTACTTC. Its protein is CASSLALAGGPVSETQYF.

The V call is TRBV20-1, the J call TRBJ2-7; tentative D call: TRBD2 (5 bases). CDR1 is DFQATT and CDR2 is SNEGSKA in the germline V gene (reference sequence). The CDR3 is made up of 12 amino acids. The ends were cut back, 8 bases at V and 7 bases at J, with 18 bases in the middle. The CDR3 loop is CSTNRERGEQYF. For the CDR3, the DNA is TGCAGTACAAACCGAGAGCGCGGGGAGCAGTACTTC.

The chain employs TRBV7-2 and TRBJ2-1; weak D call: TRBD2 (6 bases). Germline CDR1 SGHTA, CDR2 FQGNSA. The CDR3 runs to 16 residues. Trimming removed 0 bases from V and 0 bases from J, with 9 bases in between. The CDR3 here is CASSLARGSSYNEQFF. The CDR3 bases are TGTGCCAGCAGCTTAGCGCGGGGTTCCTCCTACAATGAGCAGTTCTTC.

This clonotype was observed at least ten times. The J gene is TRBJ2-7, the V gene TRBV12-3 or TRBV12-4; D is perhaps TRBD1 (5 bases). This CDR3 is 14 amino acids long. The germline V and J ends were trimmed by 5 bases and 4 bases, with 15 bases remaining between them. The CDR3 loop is CASSQGSFTYEQYF. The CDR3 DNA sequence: TGTGCCAGCAGTCAGGGATCTTTCACGTACGAGCAGTACTTC.

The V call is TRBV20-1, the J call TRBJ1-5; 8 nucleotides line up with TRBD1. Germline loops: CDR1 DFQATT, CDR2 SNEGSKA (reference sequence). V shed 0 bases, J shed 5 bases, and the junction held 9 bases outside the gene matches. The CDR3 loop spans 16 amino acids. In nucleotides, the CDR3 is TGCAGTGCTAGAGATAGAAGGACAGGGAGCGATCAGCCCCAGCATTTT. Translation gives CSARDRRTGSDQPQHF.

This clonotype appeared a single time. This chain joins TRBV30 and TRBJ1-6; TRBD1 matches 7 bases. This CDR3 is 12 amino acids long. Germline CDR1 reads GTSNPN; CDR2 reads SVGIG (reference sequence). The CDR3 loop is CAQGGPNSPLHF. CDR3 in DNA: TGTGCTCAAGGGGGCCCGAATTCACCCCTCCACTTT.

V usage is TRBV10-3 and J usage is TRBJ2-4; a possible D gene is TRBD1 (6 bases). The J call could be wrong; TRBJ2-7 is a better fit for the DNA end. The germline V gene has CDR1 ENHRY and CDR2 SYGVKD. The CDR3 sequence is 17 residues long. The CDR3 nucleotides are TGTGCCATCAGTGGAGTCGCGCAGGACAGAAAATATTACGAGCAGTACTTC. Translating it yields CAISGVAQDRKYYEQYF.

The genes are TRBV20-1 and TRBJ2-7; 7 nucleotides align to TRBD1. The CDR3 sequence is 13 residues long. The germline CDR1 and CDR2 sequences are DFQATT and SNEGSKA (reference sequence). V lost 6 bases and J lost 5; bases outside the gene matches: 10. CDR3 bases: TGCAGTGCCAACCCGGCCCAGGGGGACGAGCAGTACTTC. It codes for CSANPAQGDEQYF.

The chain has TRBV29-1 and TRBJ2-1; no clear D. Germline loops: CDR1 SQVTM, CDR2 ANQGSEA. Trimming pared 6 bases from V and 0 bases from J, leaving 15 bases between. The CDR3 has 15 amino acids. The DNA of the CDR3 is TGCAGCGTCAAGGGTCCGGAGAGCTCCTACAATGAGCAGTTCTTC. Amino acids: CSVKGPESSYNEQFF.

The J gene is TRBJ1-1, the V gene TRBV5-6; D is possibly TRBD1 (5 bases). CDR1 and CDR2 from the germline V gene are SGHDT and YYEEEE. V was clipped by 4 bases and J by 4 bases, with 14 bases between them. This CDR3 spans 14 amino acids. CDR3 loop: CASSPRAGPTEAFF. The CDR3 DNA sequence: TGTGCCAGCAGCCCCCGTGCGGGACCCACTGAAGCTTTCTTT.

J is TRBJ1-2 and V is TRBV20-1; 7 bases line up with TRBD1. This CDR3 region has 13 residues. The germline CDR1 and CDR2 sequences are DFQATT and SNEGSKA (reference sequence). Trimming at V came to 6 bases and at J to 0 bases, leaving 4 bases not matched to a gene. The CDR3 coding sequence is TGCAGTGCAAAGGGACAGACTAACTATGGCTACACCTTC. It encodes CSAKGQTNYGYTF.

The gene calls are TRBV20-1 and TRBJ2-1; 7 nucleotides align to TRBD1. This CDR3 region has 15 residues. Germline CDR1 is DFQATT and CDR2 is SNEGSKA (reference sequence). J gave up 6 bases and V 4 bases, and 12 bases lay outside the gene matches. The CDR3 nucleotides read TGCAGTGCTAAGTCCAAACAGGGGTTAAGCAATGAGCAGTTCTTC. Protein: CSAKSKQGLSNEQFF.

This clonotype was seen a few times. The CDR3 protein is CASSQDRQGGEQYF. For the CDR3, the DNA is TGTGCCAGCAGCCAAGATAGGCAGGGCGGCGAGCAGTACTTC. V and J are TRBV4-2 and TRBJ2-5; D is perhaps TRBD1 (5 bases). The J call may be incorrect, as the DNA end agrees better with TRBJ2-7. Germline V lookup: CDR1 LGHNA, CDR2 YNFKEQ. This CDR3 is 14 amino acids long.

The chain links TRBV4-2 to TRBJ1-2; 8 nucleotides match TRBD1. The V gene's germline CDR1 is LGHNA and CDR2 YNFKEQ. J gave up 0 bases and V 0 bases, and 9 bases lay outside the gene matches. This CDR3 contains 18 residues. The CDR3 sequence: CASSQEATGAASNYGYTF. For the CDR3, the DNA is TGTGCCAGCAGCCAAGAAGCGACAGGGGCGGCCTCTAACTATGGCTACACCTTC.

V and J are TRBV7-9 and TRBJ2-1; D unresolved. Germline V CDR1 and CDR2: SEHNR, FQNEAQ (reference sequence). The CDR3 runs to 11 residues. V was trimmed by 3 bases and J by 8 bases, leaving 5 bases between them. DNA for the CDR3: TGTGCCAGCAGCTTTAACGATGAGCAGTTCTTC. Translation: CASSFNDEQFF.

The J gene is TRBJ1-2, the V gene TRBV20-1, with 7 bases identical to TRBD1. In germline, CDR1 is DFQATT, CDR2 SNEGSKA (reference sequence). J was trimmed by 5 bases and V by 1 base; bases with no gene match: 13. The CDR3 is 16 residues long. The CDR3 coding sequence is TGCAGTGCTAGAGTTCCCGACAGGGAGGCAAAATATGGCTACACCTTC. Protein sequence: CSARVPDREAKYGYTF.

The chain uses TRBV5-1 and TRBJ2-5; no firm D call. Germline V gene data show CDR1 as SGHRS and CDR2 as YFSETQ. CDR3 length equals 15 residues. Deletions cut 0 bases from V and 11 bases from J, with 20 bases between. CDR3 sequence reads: CASSLDSAHVQEQYF. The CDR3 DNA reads TGCGCCAGCAGCTTGGATTCGGCTCATGTCCAGGAGCAGTACTTC.

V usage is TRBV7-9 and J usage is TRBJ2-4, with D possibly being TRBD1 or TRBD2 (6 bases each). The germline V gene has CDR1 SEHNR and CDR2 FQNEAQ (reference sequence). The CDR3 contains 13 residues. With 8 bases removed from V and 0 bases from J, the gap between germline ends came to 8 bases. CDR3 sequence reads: CASGGGAKNIQYF. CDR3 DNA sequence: TGTGCCAGCGGAGGGGGAGCCAAAAACATTCAGTACTTC.

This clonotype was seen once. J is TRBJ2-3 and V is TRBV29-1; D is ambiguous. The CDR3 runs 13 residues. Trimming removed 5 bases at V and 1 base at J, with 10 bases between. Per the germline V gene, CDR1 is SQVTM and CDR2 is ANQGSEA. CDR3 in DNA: TGCAGCGTTTGTCCGGTGGGCACAGATACGCAGTATTTT. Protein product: CSVCPVGTDTQYF.